The present entry profiles one TCR beta chain with its context. The sample comes from a study of patients and donors after allogeneic stem cell transplantation. Germline V gene data show CDR1 as SNHLY and CDR2 as FYNNEI. The V segment lost 5 bases and the J segment 6 bases; nucleotides outside the gene matches: 7. The CDR3 has 13 amino acids. TCRdb passed the RT-PCR reads through MiXCR, listing each CDR3 protein once. The table shows 400,000 to 500,000 distinct CDR3 sequences, with 16% occurring only once. The clonotype comes from a human donor who was either an allogeneic HSCT recipient or a stem cell or donor lymphocyte infusion donor (not recorded which). It is not recorded whose cells these are; they may come from a transplant donor. The chain employs TRBV2 and TRBJ2-7, with 7 bases identical to TRBD1. Material: blood, either unsorted or a sorted T cell fraction (not recorded which). The CDR3 here is CASSNRGVGEQYF. The DNA of the CDR3 is TGTGCCAGCAGTAACAGGGGAGTAGGCGAGCAGTACTTC.